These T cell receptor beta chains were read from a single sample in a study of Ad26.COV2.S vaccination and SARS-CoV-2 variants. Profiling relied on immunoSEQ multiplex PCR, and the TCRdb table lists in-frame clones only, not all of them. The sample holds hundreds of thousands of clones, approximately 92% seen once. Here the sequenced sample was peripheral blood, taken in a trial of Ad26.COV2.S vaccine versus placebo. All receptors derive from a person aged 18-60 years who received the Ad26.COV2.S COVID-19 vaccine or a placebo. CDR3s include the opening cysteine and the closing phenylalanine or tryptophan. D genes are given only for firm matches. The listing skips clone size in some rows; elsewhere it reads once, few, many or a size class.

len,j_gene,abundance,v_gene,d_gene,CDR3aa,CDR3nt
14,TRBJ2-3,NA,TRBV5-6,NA,CASSLIPSTDTQYF,TGTGCCAGCAGCCTCATCCCCAGCACAGATACGCAGTATTTT
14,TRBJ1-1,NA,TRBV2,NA,CASRDRGINPEAFF,TGTGCCAGCAGGGACCGAGGGATAAATCCTGAAGCTTTCTTT
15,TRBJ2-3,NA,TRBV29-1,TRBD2,CSVEGLAGSTDTQYF,TGCAGCGTTGAAGGACTAGCGGGGAGCACAGATACGCAGTATTTT
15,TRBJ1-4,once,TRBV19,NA,CASSSVGSMDEKLFF,TGTGCCAGTAGTTCCGTGGGTAGCATGGATGAAAAACTGTTTTTT
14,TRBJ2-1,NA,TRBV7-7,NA,CASSLAAGGGEQFF,TGTGCTAGCAGCTTAGCGGCTGGAGGGGGTGAGCAGTTCTTC
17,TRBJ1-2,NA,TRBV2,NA,CASSERVGSRSHYGYTF,TGTGCCAGCAGTGAGAGGGTTGGTAGCCGATCGCACTATGGCTACACCTTC
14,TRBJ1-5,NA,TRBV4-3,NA,CASSQDSQGQPQHF,TGCGCCAGCAGCCAAGATTCTCAGGGTCAGCCCCAGCATTTT
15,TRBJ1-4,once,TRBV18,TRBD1,CASSPTGSNREKLFF,TGTGCCAGCTCACCGACAGGGAGTAATCGGGAAAAACTGTTTTTT
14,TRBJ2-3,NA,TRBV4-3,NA,CASSDLGFTDTQYF,TGCGCCAGCAGCGACTTGGGCTTCACAGATACGCAGTATTTT
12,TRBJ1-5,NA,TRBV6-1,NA,CASSEGRRPQHF,TGTGCCAGCAGTGAGGGTCGGCGGCCCCAGCATTTT
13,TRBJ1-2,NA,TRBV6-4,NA,CASSEGAQGGYTF,TGTGCCAGCAGTGAGGGGGCGCAGGGCGGCTACACCTTC
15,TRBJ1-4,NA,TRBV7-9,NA,CASSFVGHLYEKLFF,TGTGCCAGCAGCTTTGTCGGACACCTATATGAAAAACTGTTTTTT
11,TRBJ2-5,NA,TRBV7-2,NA,CASSFQETQYF,TGTGCCAGCAGCTTCCAAGAGACCCAGTACTTC
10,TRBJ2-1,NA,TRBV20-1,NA,CSARDVNLFF,TGCAGTGCTAGAGATGTCAACCTGTTCTTC
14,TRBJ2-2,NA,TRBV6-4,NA,CASSDFVGTGELFF,TGTGCCAGCAGTGATTTCGTGGGCACCGGGGAGCTGTTTTTT
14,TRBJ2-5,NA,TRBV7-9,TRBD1,CASYPGQGEETQYF,TGTGCCAGCTACCCAGGACAGGGGGAAGAGACCCAGTACTTC
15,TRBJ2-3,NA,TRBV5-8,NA,CASSFAGRGTDTQYF,TGTGCCAGCAGCTTTGCGGGGCGGGGCACAGATACGCAGTATTTT
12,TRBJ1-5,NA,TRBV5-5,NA,CASSLKGQPQHF,TGTGCCAGCAGCTTGAAAGGACAGCCCCAGCATTTT
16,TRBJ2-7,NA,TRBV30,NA,CAWTSRGGRTFYEQYF,TGTGCCTGGACTTCAAGGGGGGGAAGAACATTCTACGAGCAGTACTTC
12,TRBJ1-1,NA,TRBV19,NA,CAASRGNTEAFF,TGTGCCGCGAGCAGGGGAAACACTGAAGCTTTCTTT
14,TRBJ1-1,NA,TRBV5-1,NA,CASSFGAMNTEAFF,TGCGCCAGCAGCTTTGGGGCCATGAACACTGAAGCTTTCTTT
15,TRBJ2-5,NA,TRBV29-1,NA,CSVEDRETPRETQYF,TGCAGCGTTGAAGACAGGGAGACCCCTCGGGAGACCCAGTACTTC
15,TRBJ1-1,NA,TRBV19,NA,CASIQGRGVNTEAFF,TGTGCCAGTATCCAGGGTCGGGGAGTGAACACTGAAGCTTTCTTT
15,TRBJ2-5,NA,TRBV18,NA,CASSPRQGGGETQYF,TGTGCCAGCTCACCACGTCAGGGGGGAGGAGAGACCCAGTACTTC
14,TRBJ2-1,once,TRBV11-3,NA,CASSLAGYYNEQFF,TGTGCCAGCAGCTTAGCGGGCTACTACAATGAGCAGTTCTTC
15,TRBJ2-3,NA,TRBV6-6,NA,CASSFLGAVANTQYF,TGTGCCAGCAGTTTCCTCGGGGCAGTTGCAAATACGCAGTATTTT
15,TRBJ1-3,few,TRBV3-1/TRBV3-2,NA,CASSQFTVSSNTIYF,TGTGCCAGCAGCCAATTCACCGTGTCTTCGAACACCATATATTTT
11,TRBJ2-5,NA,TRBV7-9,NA,CASSAGETQYF,TGTGCCAGCAGCGCTGGAGAGACCCAGTACTTC
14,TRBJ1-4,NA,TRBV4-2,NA,CASSQLGAEEKLFF,TGTGCCAGCAGCCAATTGGGGGCCGAGGAAAAACTGTTTTTT
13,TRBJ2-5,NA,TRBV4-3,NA,CASSQETWETQYF,TGCGCCAGCAGCCAAGAGACGTGGGAGACCCAGTACTTC
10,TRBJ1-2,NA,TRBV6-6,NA,CASRGRGYTF,TGTGCCAGCCGGGGTAGGGGCTACACCTTC
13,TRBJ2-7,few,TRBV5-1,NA,CASSLGIGVEQYF,TGCGCCAGCAGCTTAGGAATAGGGGTCGAGCAGTACTTC
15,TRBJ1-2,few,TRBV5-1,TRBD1,CASSLDRGRGYGYTF,TGCGCCAGCAGCTTGGACAGGGGACGGGGCTATGGCTACACCTTC
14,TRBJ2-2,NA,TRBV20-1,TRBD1,CSASVPGGPGELFF,TGCAGTGCTAGTGTGCCAGGGGGCCCCGGGGAGCTGTTTTTT
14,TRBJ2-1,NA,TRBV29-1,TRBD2,CSVEFRLAGGEQFF,TGCAGCGTTGAGTTCCGACTAGCGGGGGGTGAGCAGTTCTTC
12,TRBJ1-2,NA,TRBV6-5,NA,CASRSEAYGYTF,TGTGCCAGCAGGTCGGAGGCGTATGGCTACACCTTC
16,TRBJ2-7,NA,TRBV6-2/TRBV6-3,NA,CASSYSGGRNSYEQYF,TGTGCCAGCAGTTACTCGGGGGGGCGGAACTCCTACGAGCAGTACTTC
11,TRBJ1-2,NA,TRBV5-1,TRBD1,CAVQGPHGYTF,TGCGCGGTACAGGGGCCGCACGGCTACACCTTC
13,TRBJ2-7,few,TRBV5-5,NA,CASSLRRDYEQYF,TGTGCCAGCAGCTTGCGGCGCGACTACGAGCAGTACTTC
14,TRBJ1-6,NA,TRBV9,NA,CASTGSLYNSPLHF,TGTGCCAGCACGGGTAGCTTGTATAATTCACCCCTCCACTTT